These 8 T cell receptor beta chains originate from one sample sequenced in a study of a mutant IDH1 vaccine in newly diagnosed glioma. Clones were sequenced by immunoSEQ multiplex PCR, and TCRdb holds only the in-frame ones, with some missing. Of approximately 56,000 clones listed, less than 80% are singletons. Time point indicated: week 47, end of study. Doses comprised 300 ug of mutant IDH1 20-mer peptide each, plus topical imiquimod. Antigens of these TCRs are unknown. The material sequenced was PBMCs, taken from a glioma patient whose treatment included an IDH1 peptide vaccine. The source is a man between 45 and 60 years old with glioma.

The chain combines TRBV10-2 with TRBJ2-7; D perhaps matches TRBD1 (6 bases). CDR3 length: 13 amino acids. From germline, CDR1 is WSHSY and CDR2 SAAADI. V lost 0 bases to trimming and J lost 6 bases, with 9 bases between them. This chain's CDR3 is CASSESRGSEQYF. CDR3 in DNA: TGCGCCAGCAGTGAGTCGAGGGGGAGCGAGCAGTACTTC.

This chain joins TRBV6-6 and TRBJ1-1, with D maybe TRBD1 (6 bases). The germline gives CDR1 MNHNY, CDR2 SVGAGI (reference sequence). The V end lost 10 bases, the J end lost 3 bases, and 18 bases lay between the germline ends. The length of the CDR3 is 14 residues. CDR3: CATVPRQVHTEAFF. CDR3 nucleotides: TGTGCCACCGTTCCAAGACAGGTCCACACTGAAGCTTTCTTT.

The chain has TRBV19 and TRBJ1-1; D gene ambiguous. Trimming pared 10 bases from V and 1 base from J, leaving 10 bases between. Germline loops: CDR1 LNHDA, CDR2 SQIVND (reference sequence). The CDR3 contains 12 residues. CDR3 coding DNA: TGTGCCACCACTTATCGGAACACTGAAGCTTTCTTT. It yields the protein CATTYRNTEAFF.

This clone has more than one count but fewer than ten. Here the CDR3 DNA reads TGTGCCAGCAGCTTAGGAACAGGGATGAGGACTGAAGCTTTCTTT. The encoded protein is CASSLGTGMRTEAFF. This sequence joins TRBV7-9 and TRBJ1-1, with a possible D match to TRBD1 (6 bases). The germline V gene encodes CDR1 SEHNR and CDR2 FQNEAQ (reference sequence). V lost 1 base and J lost 5, with 14 bases in between. This CDR3 contains 15 residues.

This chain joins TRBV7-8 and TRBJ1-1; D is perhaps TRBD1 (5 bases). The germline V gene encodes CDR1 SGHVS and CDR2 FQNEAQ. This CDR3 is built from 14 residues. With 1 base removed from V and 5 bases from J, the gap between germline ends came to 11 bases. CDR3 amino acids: CASSLVGGGTEAFF. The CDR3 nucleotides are TGTGCCAGCAGCTTAGTTGGGGGGGGGACTGAAGCTTTCTTT. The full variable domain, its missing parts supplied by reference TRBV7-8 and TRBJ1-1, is GAGVSQSPRYKVAKRGQDVALRCDPISGHVSLFWYQQALGQGPEFLTYFQNEAQLDKSGLPSDRFFAERPEGSVSTLKIQRTQQEDSAVYLCASSLVGGGTEAFFGQGTRLTVV.

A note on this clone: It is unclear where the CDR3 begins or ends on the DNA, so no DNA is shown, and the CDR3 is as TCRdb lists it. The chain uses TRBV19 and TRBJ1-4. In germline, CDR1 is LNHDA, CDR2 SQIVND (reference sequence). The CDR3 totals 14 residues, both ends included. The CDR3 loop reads CASSIVPLWEKLFF.

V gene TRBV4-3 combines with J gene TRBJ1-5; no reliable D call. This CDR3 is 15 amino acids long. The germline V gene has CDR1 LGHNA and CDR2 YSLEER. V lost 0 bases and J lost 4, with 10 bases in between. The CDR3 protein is CASSQDAGGNQPQHF. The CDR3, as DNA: TGCGCCAGCAGCCAAGATGCAGGTGGGAATCAGCCCCAGCATTTT.

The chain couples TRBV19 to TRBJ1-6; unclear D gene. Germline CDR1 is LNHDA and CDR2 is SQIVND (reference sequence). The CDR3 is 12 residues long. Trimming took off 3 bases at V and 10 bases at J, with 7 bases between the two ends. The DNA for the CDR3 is TGTGCCAGTAGTATGACGGAATCACCCCTCCACTTT. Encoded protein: CASSMTESPLHF.